This T cell receptor (beta chain) was captured by sequencing in a study of CD8+ T cells in alopecia areata. Study details: Treatment with tofacitinib (6 to 18 months) was followed by 6 months off drug. Overall study results and limits: Mice showed clearer TCR sharing than patients did, a gap that was possibly HLA-related. Many of the expanded lesional clones endured in scalp and blood while on tofacitinib.

Comments on this clone: The antigen is undetermined.

Isolated RNA was reverse transcribed into cDNA used as the sequencing template. Only in-frame clones appear in the TCRdb table, and some are missing; sequencing was by immunoSEQ multiplex PCR. Among some 160,000 clones listed, about two thirds were seen once. As to treatment: oral pan-JAK inhibitor, 5-10 mg twice daily. Sampling of alopecia areata patients yielded lesional scalp punch biopsies as well as peripheral blood. Sequences were derived from CD4+ T cells sorted from blood, sampled at week 4, from a patient treated with tofacitinib. The TCR comes from a human donor with alopecia areata.

The CDR3 loop reads CASIFFQTGELFF. The CDR3 nucleotides are TGTGCCAGCATCTTTTTCCAGACCGGGGAGCTGTTTTTT. The rearrangement joins TRBV5-5 to TRBJ2-2; D is uncertain. Trimming left V 6 bases short and J 5 bases short, with 11 bases between. From germline, CDR1 is SGHKS and CDR2 YYEKEE (reference sequence). The CDR3 is 13 amino acids.